This entry lists 24 T cell receptor beta chains sequenced from one sample in a study of blood T cell repertoires in COVID-19. Repertoires were generated with immunoSEQ multiplex PCR, while TCRdb's copy carries only in-frame clones and drops some. The sample comprises 150,000 to 200,000 clones, about four fifths of which are singletons, and 11% rests with the top ten. Sequenced input: peripheral blood. Source of these receptors: a man aged 55 to 70 with active or convalescent COVID-19.

The genes are TRBV6-5 and TRBJ1-1, with unresolved D. This CDR3 has 10 amino acids. Germline V CDR1 and CDR2: MNHEY, SVGAGI. The V and J ends lost 10 bases and 8 bases respectively, with 11 bases between them. This CDR3 is CATVRGEAFF. The CDR3 DNA follows: TGTGCCACCGTGAGAGGAGAAGCTTTCTTT.

The chain is built from TRBV2 and TRBJ2-4; 9 nucleotides align to TRBD1. Germline values: CDR1 SNHLY, CDR2 FYNNEI. With 6 bases clipped from V and 8 bases from J, the junction kept 2 bases outside the gene matches. This CDR3 is 12 amino acids long. The CDR3 DNA is TGTGCCAGCAGAGACAGGGGGTACATTCAGTACTTC. This codes for CASRDRGYIQYF.

The rearrangement joins TRBV5-1 to TRBJ1-2, with D maybe TRBD1 (6 bases). Germline V gene sequence: CDR1 SGHRS, CDR2 YFSETQ. The V end was cut by 4 bases, the J end by 2 bases, with 15 bases between. This CDR3 has 15 amino acids. This CDR3 is CASSGGQGVNYGYTF. Written as DNA, the CDR3 is TGCGCCAGCAGCGGGGGACAAGGGGTGAACTATGGCTACACCTTC.

The rearrangement links TRBV5-4 to TRBJ2-3; TRBD2 matches at 8 bases. The CDR3 consists of 19 residues. The J segment lost 1 base and the V segment lost 2 bases, leaving 15 bases of the junction unmatched. The germline CDR1 and CDR2 sequences are SGHNT and YYREEE (reference sequence). CDR3 protein: CASSFTGSGGWWGTDTQYF. CDR3 sequence (DNA): TGTGCCAGCAGCTTTACCGGGTCGGGAGGGTGGTGGGGCACAGATACGCAGTATTTT.

This clone was recorded once. This chain joins TRBV6-1 and TRBJ2-5; 7 bases map to TRBD2. This CDR3 contains 16 residues. In germline, CDR1 is MNHNS, CDR2 SASEGT. V shed 3 bases, J shed 4 bases, and the junction held 11 bases outside the gene matches. CDR3 loop: CASSDAGRGRVETQYF. DNA for the CDR3: TGTGCCAGCAGTGACGCGGGTCGGGGGAGGGTAGAGACCCAGTACTTC.

J is TRBJ1-2 and V is TRBV12-3 or TRBV12-4; 8 bases agree with TRBD1. V was clipped by 5 bases and J by 7 bases; unmatched bases: 3. CDR3 size: 12 residues. The DNA for the CDR3 is TGTGCCAGCAGTCTCGACAGGGGTGGCTACACCTTC. As protein: CASSLDRGGYTF.

V is TRBV6-5 and J is TRBJ1-3; D gene unclear. The CDR3 contains 16 residues. The germline gives CDR1 MNHEY, CDR2 SVGAGI. Trimming pared 0 bases from V and 0 bases from J, leaving 9 bases between. The CDR3 DNA sequence: TGTGCCAGCAGTTACTCGTTACGGGACTCTGGAAACACCATATATTTT. Translating gives CASSYSLRDSGNTIYF.

As DNA, the CDR3 is TGCGCCAGCAGCGGGAAGCCCGACAGGGGATCAACTAATGAAAAACTGTTTTTT. This encodes CASSGKPDRGSTNEKLFF. The rearrangement uses TRBV5-1 and TRBJ1-4, with 8 bases identical to TRBD1. This CDR3 is 18 amino acids long. Looked up from germline, CDR1 is SGHRS and CDR2 is YFSETQ. V shed 4 bases, J shed 0 bases, and the junction held 11 bases outside the gene matches.

V and J are TRBV15 and TRBJ2-3, with D possibly being TRBD2 (6 bases). Germline V gene sequence: CDR1 LNHNV, CDR2 YYDKDF (reference sequence). Trimming left V 3 bases short and J 1 base short, with 8 bases between. CDR3 length: 14 residues. The CDR3 DNA reads TGTGCCACCAGCAGGCAGCGGGGCACAGATACGCAGTATTTT. Encoded protein: CATSRQRGTDTQYF.

CDR3 loop: CASSKVVQGYEQYF. CDR3 DNA: TGTGCCAGCAGTAAGGTTGTACAGGGCTACGAGCAGTACTTC. The chain combines TRBV2 with TRBJ2-7; tentative D call: TRBD1 (6 bases). V dropped 5 bases and J dropped 3 bases, with 14 bases sitting between them. The CDR3 has 14 amino acids. Germline assignment: CDR1 SNHLY and CDR2 FYNNEI.

In its sample, this clone was seen a few times. The chain has TRBV14 and TRBJ1-6; TRBD1 might be the D (5 bases). CDR1 SGHDN and CDR2 FVKESK come from the germline V gene. The ends were cut back, 4 bases at V and 7 bases at J, with 11 bases in the middle. The length of the CDR3 is 14 residues. DNA for the CDR3: TGTGCCAGCAGCCTTATGAAGGGGAATTCACCCCTCCACTTT. It translates to CASSLMKGNSPLHF.

The gene calls are TRBV16 and TRBJ1-4; D remains unclear. Germline CDR1 and CDR2: KGHSY and FQNENV. The CDR3 spans 13 residues. V was shortened by 2 bases and J by 8 bases, with 9 bases between the two germline ends. CDR3 sequence: CASSQGSVEKLFF. The DNA of the CDR3 is TGTGCCAGCAGCCAAGGTAGCGTCGAAAAACTGTTTTTT.

As DNA, the CDR3 is TGTGCCAGCAGCGTAGCCCGGGGGACAGGGAACTATGGCTACACCTTC. It codes for CASSVARGTGNYGYTF. This chain joins TRBV9 and TRBJ1-2; 9 nucleotides match TRBD1. Trimming took 0 bases from V and 2 from J; bases not matched to a gene: 5. The germline gives CDR1 SGDLS, CDR2 YYNGEE. This CDR3 is built from 16 residues.

Only a few counts were recorded for this clone. The chain combines TRBV3-1 (or the pseudogene TRBV3-2) with TRBJ2-7, with D possibly matching TRBD1 (5 bases). V was pared by 1 base and J by 6 bases, with 13 bases between. Germline CDR1 and CDR2: LGHDT and YNNKEL (reference sequence). The CDR3 has 14 amino acids. The CDR3 loop is CASSQGTSPGEQYF. In nucleotides, the CDR3 is TGTGCCAGCAGCCAAGGGACATCACCGGGCGAGCAGTACTTC.

The rearrangement links TRBV6-4 to TRBJ2-3; 10 nucleotides align to TRBD1. With V trimmed by 0 bases and J by 4 bases, 1 base remained unmatched. The CDR3 runs to 15 residues. Germline values: CDR1 MRHNA, CDR2 SNTAGT. CDR3 loop: CASSDSGTGADTQYF. The CDR3 DNA reads TGTGCCAGCAGTGACTCCGGGACAGGGGCAGATACGCAGTATTTT.

This clone has just one count. This chain links TRBV6-5 with TRBJ1-6, with 9 bases lining up with TRBD1. CDR3 length: 14 amino acids. Germline-derived CDR1 and CDR2 are MNHEY and SVGAGI. V lost 7 bases and J lost 5; bases outside the gene matches: 3. CDR3 residues: CASTGTGNNSPLHF. The DNA of the CDR3 is TGTGCCAGCACCGGGACAGGGAATAATTCACCCCTCCACTTT.

The CDR3 coding sequence is TGTGCCAGCAGCCAAGGAGTGACAGTCAATGGGGAGACCCAGTACTTC. As protein: CASSQGVTVNGETQYF. The genes are TRBV7-9 and TRBJ2-5, with a weak D call TRBD1 (5 bases). CDR3 size: 16 residues. Germline V gene data show CDR1 as SEHNR and CDR2 as FQNEAQ (reference sequence). V was cut by 5 bases and J by 5 bases, with 21 bases left in between.

This chain uses TRBV5-4 with TRBJ2-3; 7 bases are a match to TRBD2. CDR3 length: 15 amino acids. Germline CDR1 is SGHNT and CDR2 is YYREEE (reference sequence). V lost 7 bases, J lost 5 bases, and 13 bases stayed unmatched. The CDR3 DNA reads TGTGCCAGCCAGACCCTAGCGGCAGGGAGAGATACGCAGTATTTT. Translated, it gives CASQTLAAGRDTQYF.

The count of this clone is one. This chain uses TRBV6-5 with TRBJ1-1; a weak D match, TRBD1 (5 bases). Trimming removed 0 bases at V and 1 base at J, with 6 bases between. Germline CDR1 and CDR2: MNHEY and SVGAGI. The CDR3 has 14 residues. CDR3 region: CASSYSQGNTEAFF. The CDR3, as DNA: TGTGCCAGCAGTTACTCGCAGGGGAACACTGAAGCTTTCTTT.

This clone was detected once. J is TRBJ2-5 and V is TRBV11-2; D is ambiguous. Germline CDR1 and CDR2: SGHAT and FQNNGV. The CDR3 totals 13 residues. Deletions cut 1 base from V and 3 bases from J, with 6 bases between. CDR3 protein: CASSLASEETQYF. The CDR3 DNA reads TGTGCCAGCAGCTTAGCGTCAGAAGAGACCCAGTACTTC.

This clone was counted only a few times. The rearrangement links TRBV4-1 to TRBJ2-7; 7 bases match TRBD1. J gave up 0 bases and V 0 bases, and 5 bases lay outside the gene matches. Germline V gene data show CDR1 as MGHRA and CDR2 as YSYEKL. The CDR3 covers 16 residues. CDR3 residues: CASSQDWPGGSYEQYF. As DNA, the CDR3 is TGCGCCAGCAGCCAAGATTGGCCAGGGGGCTCCTACGAGCAGTACTTC.

The gene calls are TRBV5-1 and TRBJ1-4, with 9 bases lining up with TRBD1. The trim removed 4 bases at V and 2 bases at J, leaving 0 bases unmatched. The germline CDR1 and CDR2 sequences are SGHRS and YFSETQ. The CDR3 is 14 amino acids. CDR3 DNA: TGCGCCAGCAGCACAGGGGGCACTAATGAAAAACTGTTTTTT. Encoded protein: CASSTGGTNEKLFF.

The chain combines TRBV19 with TRBJ1-5; D is unclear. The CDR3 has 13 residues. V gave up 6 bases and J gave up 5 bases, with 11 bases separating them. The V gene's germline CDR1 is LNHDA and CDR2 SQIVND (reference sequence). CDR3 sequence: CASSRPGDQPQHF. Here the CDR3 DNA reads TGTGCCAGTAGCCGCCCCGGGGATCAGCCCCAGCATTTT.

The V gene is TRBV5-1, the J gene TRBJ2-7, with 8 bases matching TRBD2. Losses at the gene ends were 3 bases for V and 3 bases for J; bases not matched to a gene: 17. The V gene's germline CDR1 is SGHRS and CDR2 YFSETQ. The CDR3 has 18 residues. The CDR3 coding sequence is TGCGCCAGCAGCTCTTGGGGGGGGCGGAGCGGGAGTGGCTACGAGCAGTACTTC. It translates to CASSSWGGRSGSGYEQYF.